Listed here are 21 T cell receptor beta chains from one sample, sequenced in a study of cytomegalovirus exposure and HLA in healthy donors. Primers for the PCR totalled 60 Vbeta and 13 Jbeta. Method: immunoSEQ multiplex PCR; TCRdb's copy keeps in-frame clones and lacks some. The repertoire holds 250,000 or so clones, with around 90% as singletons. The sequenced sample consisted of PBMCs. The receptors originated from a girl aged 2 to 9 in good health and CMV-seronegative.

V gene TRBV5-4 combines with J gene TRBJ2-5; TRBD2 matches 12 bases. The last part of the DNA fits TRBJ2-7 better; the J call may be wrong. This CDR3 spans 15 amino acids. The V gene's germline CDR1 is SGHNT and CDR2 YYREEE (reference sequence). The CDR3 spells CASSPGLAGTYEQYF. The CDR3 DNA is TGTGCCAGCAGCCCGGGACTAGCGGGTACCTACGAGCAGTACTTC.

The chain couples TRBV5-8 to TRBJ2-1; TRBD2 might be the D (6 bases). V was trimmed by 4 bases and J by 0 bases, leaving 11 bases between them. The CDR3 is 15 residues long. Germline V gene data show CDR1 as SGHTS and CDR2 as YDEGEE. CDR3 coding DNA: TGTGCCAGCAGCGGGGGACTGAGCTCCTACAATGAGCAGTTCTTC. This codes for CASSGGLSSYNEQFF.

Points on this clone: One end of the junction is discordant with germline, which a read error may explain. The rearrangement joins TRBV11-1 to TRBJ2-3; D is possibly TRBD2 (6 bases). The CDR3 covers 15 residues. The germline gives CDR1 SGHAT, CDR2 FQDESV (reference sequence). As DNA, the CDR3 is TGTGCCAGCAGCCGAGGGGACTTTCCCACAAATACGCAGTATTTT. It codes for CASSRGDFPTNTQYF.

The rearrangement links TRBV2 to TRBJ2-1, with 12 bases that match TRBD2. CDR3 length: 17 residues. V shed 0 bases and J 0 bases; nucleotides not matched to a gene: 0. The germline V gene has CDR1 SNHLY and CDR2 FYNNEI. The CDR3 region is CASSEAGLAGSYNEQFF. The CDR3 DNA is TGTGCCAGCAGTGAAGCGGGACTAGCGGGCTCCTACAATGAGCAGTTCTTC.

The chain couples TRBV11-2 to TRBJ1-2; D gene ambiguous. This CDR3 has 14 residues. Germline CDR1 reads SGHAT; CDR2 reads FQNNGV. V was cut by 1 base and J by 8 bases, with 14 bases left in between. CDR3 coding DNA: TGTGCCAGCAGCTTAGTCACCGGGTTGGAAGGCTACACCTTC. Its translation: CASSLVTGLEGYTF.

V gene TRBV5-1 combines with J gene TRBJ1-1; a possible D gene is TRBD1 (5 bases). Germline V gene sequence: CDR1 SGHRS, CDR2 YFSETQ. Trimming removed 4 bases at V and 1 base at J, with 11 bases between. This CDR3 region has 14 residues. CDR3 sequence reads: CASSTDSTNTEAFF. Written as DNA, the CDR3 is TGCGCCAGCAGCACTGACAGTACGAACACTGAAGCTTTCTTT.

The rearrangement links TRBV10-1 to TRBJ2-1, with 10 bases aligning to TRBD1. The length of the CDR3 is 15 residues. The germline gives CDR1 WNHNN, CDR2 SYGVQD (reference sequence). The V gene end was trimmed by 5 bases and the J gene end by 8 bases; junction bases not matched to a gene: 9. The CDR3 here is CASSLSGTGEHEQFF. The CDR3 DNA is TGCGCCAGCAGTTTATCCGGGACAGGGGAGCATGAGCAGTTCTTC.

This clone was recorded only once. This sequence joins TRBV5-1 and TRBJ1-2; tentative D call: TRBD1 (5 bases). Germline V gene lookup returns CDR1 SGHRS and CDR2 YFSETQ. The V gene lost 4 bases and the J gene lost 1 base, with 17 bases spanning the gap. There are 16 residues in the CDR3. The CDR3 protein is CASSPVPGGGNYGYTF. Written as DNA, the CDR3 is TGCGCCAGCAGCCCAGTACCCGGGGGAGGTAACTATGGCTACACCTTC.

V is TRBV28 and J is TRBJ2-5, with 12 bases identical to TRBD2. Germline V CDR1 and CDR2: MDHEN, SYDVKM. The CDR3 extends over 15 amino acids. V was clipped by 3 bases and J by 5 bases; unmatched bases: 4. CDR3 region: CASSFWTSGEETQYF. DNA of the CDR3: TGTGCCAGCAGTTTTTGGACTAGCGGGGAGGAGACCCAGTACTTC.

The chain joins TRBV18 to TRBJ2-1; possibly TRBD2 for D (7 bases). The germline gives CDR1 KGHSH, CDR2 LQKENI. The CDR3 is 16 amino acids. Deletions cut 3 bases from V and 0 bases from J, with 12 bases between. The CDR3 DNA sequence: TGTGCCAGCTCACCTCGAGGGGGGGGCTCCTACAATGAGCAGTTCTTC. It encodes CASSPRGGGSYNEQFF.

Here the CDR3 DNA reads TGTGCCAGCAGTATCTCGACAGGGCCTGGGACCCTCCACTTT. Translation: CASSISTGPGTLHF. The J gene is TRBJ1-6, the V gene TRBV27; the match to TRBD1 covers 7 bases. The CDR3 is 14 residues long. Germline CDR1 and CDR2: MNHEY and SMNVEV (reference sequence). The J segment lost 14 bases and the V segment lost 5 bases, leaving 12 bases of the junction unmatched.

This clone was recorded once. J is TRBJ2-7 and V is TRBV5-4, with a weak D call TRBD1 (6 bases). In germline, CDR1 is SGHNT, CDR2 YYREEE (reference sequence). The CDR3 loop spans 14 amino acids. The V gene lost 3 bases and the J gene lost 6 bases, with 16 bases spanning the gap. CDR3 protein: CASSSVGGVPEQYF. The DNA for the CDR3 is TGTGCCAGCAGCTCCGTAGGGGGAGTACCCGAGCAGTACTTC. Combining the CDR3 with reference TRBV5-4 and TRBJ2-7 gives the whole variable domain ETGVTQSPTHLIKTRGQQVTLRCSSQSGHNTVSWYQQALGQGPQFIFQYYREEENGRGNFPPRFSGLQFPNYSSELNVNALELDDSALYLCASSSVGGVPEQYFGPGTRLTVT.

This chain uses TRBV11-2 with TRBJ2-1; 8 positions agree with TRBD1. The V gene's germline CDR1 is SGHAT and CDR2 FQNNGV. CDR3 length: 16 residues. V was clipped by 3 bases and J by 4 bases; unmatched bases: 8. DNA for the CDR3: TGTGCCAGCAGCTTGGGTTCCGGACAGGGTTACAATGAGCAGTTCTTC. This translates into CASSLGSGQGYNEQFF.

In this sample, this clone turned up once. V is TRBV29-1 and J is TRBJ1-4; TRBD1 agrees at 9 bases. Germline lookup yields CDR1 SQVTM and CDR2 ANQGSEA. J lost 8 bases, V lost 6 bases, and 7 bases had no gene match. The CDR3 is 13 amino acids. The CDR3 nucleotides read TGCAGCGTACAGGGACAGGGCGAAGAAAAACTGTTTTTT. It encodes CSVQGQGEEKLFF. Supplemented by reference TRBV29-1 and TRBJ1-4, the full variable domain reads SAVISQKPSRDICQRGTSLTIQCQVDSQVTMMFWYRQQPGQSLTLIATANQGSEATYESGFVIDKFPISRPNLTFSTLTVSNMSPEDSSIYLCSVQGQGEEKLFFGSGTQLSVL.

The rearrangement uses TRBV7-8 and TRBJ1-1; the D is unclear. Germline V lookup: CDR1 SGHVS, CDR2 FQNEAQ. The CDR3 has 18 amino acids. Between the trimmed V and J ends, which lost 1 base and 1 base, there was a span of 19 bases. CDR3 loop: CASSLVSSGVLGNTEAFF. The CDR3 DNA follows: TGTGCCAGCAGCTTAGTATCCTCCGGGGTACTGGGGAACACTGAAGCTTTCTTT.

Worth noting for this clone: Within the sample, other DNA sequences also encode this same CDR3. In nucleotides, the CDR3 is TGTGCCAGTAGTATCGGGGGGAACGAGCAGTACTTC. Residues: CASSIGGNEQYF. The rearrangement links TRBV19 to TRBJ2-7; 7 bases match TRBD2. CDR1 is LNHDA, CDR2 SQIVND, per germline (reference sequence). V trimming: 3 bases; J trimming: 5 bases; junction bases outside the gene matches: 1. This CDR3 is 12 amino acids long.

V is TRBV7-8 and J is TRBJ1-6; TRBD1 might be the D (5 bases). V was trimmed by 5 bases and J by 4 bases, leaving 12 bases between them. CDR1 is SGHVS, CDR2 FQNEAQ, per germline. CDR3 length: 15 residues. The CDR3 DNA sequence: TGTGCCAGCAGCCCCGACAGCGTTTATAATTCACCCCTCCACTTT. It codes for CASSPDSVYNSPLHF.

The rearrangement joins TRBV29-1 to TRBJ1-2; 9 bases fit TRBD1. The length of the CDR3 is 13 residues. Per germline, CDR1 SQVTM and CDR2 ANQGSEA. The V segment lost 3 bases and the J segment 5 bases; nucleotides outside the gene matches: 4. CDR3 bases: TGCAGCGTTGAGTCAGGACAGGGGTATGGCTACACCTTC. Its translation is CSVESGQGYGYTF.

J is TRBJ2-7 and V is TRBV19, with TRBD2 matching over 9 bases. This CDR3 has 15 amino acids. Germline loops: CDR1 LNHDA, CDR2 SQIVND (reference sequence). Losses at the gene ends were 5 bases for V and 1 base for J; bases not matched to a gene: 6. The CDR3 spells CASSEVAGASYEQYF. The DNA for the CDR3 is TGTGCCAGTAGTGAAGTAGCGGGAGCGTCCTACGAGCAGTACTTC.

The genes are TRBV9 and TRBJ1-6; D is ambiguous. Germline CDR1 is SGDLS and CDR2 is YYNGEE. The V end lost 2 bases, the J end lost 1 base, and 4 bases lay between the germline ends. The CDR3 contains 14 residues. Written as DNA, the CDR3 is TGTGCCAGCAGCGTCGCGTCCTATAATTCACCCCTCCACTTT. Translated, it gives CASSVASYNSPLHF.

The chain has TRBV7-2 and TRBJ2-7, with D unclear. V lost 2 bases, J lost 2 bases, and 7 bases lay in between. The CDR3 runs to 13 residues. The germline CDR1 and CDR2 sequences are SGHTA and FQGNSA. CDR3 protein: CASSLYGAYEQYF. The CDR3, as DNA: TGTGCCAGCAGCTTATACGGAGCCTACGAGCAGTACTTC. The whole variable domain, filled in from reference TRBV7-2 and TRBJ2-7, reads GAGVSQSPSNKVTEKGKDVELRCDPISGHTALYWYRQSLGQGLEFLIYFQGNSAPDKSGLPSDRFSAERTGGSVSTLTIQRTQQEDSAVYLCASSLYGAYEQYFGPGTRLTVT.